This T cell receptor (beta chain) was captured by sequencing in a study of blood T cell repertoires in COVID-19. Turning to the study itself: PBMCs, B-cell-depleted T cells, or T cells were the source of the cDNA or gDNA that made up the material.

Trimming pared 8 bases from V and 8 bases from J, leaving 18 bases between. Germline values: CDR1 GTSNPN, CDR2 SVGIG (reference sequence). The CDR3 is 12 amino acids. Authors' analysis steps: By means of reference gene primer amplification, nucleated cell counts were estimated. The protocol was immunoSEQ multiplex PCR, while the TCRdb copy is restricted to in-frame clones and leaves out a portion. V and J calls and clone size follow that table, whereas D and trimming were derived from the DNA. Of about 69,000 clones listed, approximately 84% are singletons. This chain links TRBV30 with TRBJ1-2; weak D call: TRBD1 (5 bases). This receptor was taken from a man in his fifties with COVID-19, enrolled during active disease. Sequenced: peripheral blood. CDR3 DNA: TGTGCCCAACATGGGGCAGTCCTCGGCTACACCTTC. It yields the protein CAQHGAVLGYTF.